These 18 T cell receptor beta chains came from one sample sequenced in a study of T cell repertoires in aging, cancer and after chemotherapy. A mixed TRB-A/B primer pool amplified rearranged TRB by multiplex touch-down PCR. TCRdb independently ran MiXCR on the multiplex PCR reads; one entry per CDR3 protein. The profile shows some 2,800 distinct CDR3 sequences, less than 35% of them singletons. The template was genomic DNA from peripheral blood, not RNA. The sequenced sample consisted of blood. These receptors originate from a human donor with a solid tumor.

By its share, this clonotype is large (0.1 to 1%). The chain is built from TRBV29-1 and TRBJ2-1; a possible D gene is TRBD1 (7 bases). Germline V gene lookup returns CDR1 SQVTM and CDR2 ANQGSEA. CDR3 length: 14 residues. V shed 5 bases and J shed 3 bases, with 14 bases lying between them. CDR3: CSVSSGGGYNEQFF. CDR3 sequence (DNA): TGCAGCGTTAGTTCAGGGGGAGGCTACAATGAGCAGTTCTTC.

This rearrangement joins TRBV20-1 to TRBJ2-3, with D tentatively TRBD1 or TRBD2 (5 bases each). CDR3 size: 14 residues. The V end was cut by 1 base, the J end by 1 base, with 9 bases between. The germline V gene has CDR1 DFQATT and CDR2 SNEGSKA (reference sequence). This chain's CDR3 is CSARGQGGTDTQYF. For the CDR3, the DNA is TGCAGTGCTAGAGGTCAGGGAGGCACAGATACGCAGTATTTT.

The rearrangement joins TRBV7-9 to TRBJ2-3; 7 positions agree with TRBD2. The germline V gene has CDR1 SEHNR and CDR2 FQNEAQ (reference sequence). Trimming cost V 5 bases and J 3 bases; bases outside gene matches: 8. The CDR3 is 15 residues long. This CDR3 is CASSPWAGATDTQYF. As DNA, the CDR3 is TGTGCCAGCAGCCCGTGGGCGGGAGCGACAGATACGCAGTATTTT.

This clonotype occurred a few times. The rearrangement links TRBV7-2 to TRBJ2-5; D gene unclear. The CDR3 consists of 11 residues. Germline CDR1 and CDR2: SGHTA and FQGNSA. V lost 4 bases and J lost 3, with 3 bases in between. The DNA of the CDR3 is TGTGCCAGCAGCTCAAAAGAGACCCAGTACTTC. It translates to CASSSKETQYF.

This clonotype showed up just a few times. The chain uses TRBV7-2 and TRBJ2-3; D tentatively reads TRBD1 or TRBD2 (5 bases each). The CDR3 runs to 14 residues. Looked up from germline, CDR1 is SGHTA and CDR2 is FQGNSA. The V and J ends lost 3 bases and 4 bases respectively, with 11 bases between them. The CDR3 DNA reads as TGTGCCAGCAGCTTCCAGGGACGGGCAGATACGCAGTATTTT. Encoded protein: CASSFQGRADTQYF.

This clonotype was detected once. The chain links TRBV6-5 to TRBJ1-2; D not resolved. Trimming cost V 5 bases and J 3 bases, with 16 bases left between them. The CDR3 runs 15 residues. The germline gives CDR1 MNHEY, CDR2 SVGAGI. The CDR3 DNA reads TGTGCCAGCAGTGAAGTGACGACTTTAGACTATGGCTACACCTTC. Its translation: CASSEVTTLDYGYTF.

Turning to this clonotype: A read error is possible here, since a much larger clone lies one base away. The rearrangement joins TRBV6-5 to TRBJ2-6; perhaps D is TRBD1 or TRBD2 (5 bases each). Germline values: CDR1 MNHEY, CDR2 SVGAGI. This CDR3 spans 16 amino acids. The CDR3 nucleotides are TGTGCCAGCAGTCGGGGACGGAGCTCTAGGGCCAACGTCCTGACTTTC. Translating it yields CASSRGRSSRANVLTF.

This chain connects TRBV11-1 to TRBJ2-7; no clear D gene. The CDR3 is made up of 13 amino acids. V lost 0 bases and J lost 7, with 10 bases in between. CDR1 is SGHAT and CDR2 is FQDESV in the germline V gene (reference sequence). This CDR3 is CASSLAVLAEQYF. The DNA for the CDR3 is TGTGCCAGCAGCTTAGCGGTTTTGGCGGAGCAGTACTTC.

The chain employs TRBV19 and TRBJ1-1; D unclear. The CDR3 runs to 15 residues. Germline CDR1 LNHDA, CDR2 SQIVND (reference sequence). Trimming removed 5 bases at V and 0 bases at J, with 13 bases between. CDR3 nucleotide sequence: TGTGCCAGTAGTGTCCGCGGACTGATGAACACTGAAGCTTTCTTT. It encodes CASSVRGLMNTEAFF.

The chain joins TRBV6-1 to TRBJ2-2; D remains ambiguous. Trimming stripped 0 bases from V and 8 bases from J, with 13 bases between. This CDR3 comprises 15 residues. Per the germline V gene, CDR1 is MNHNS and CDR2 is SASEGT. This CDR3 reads CASSEALSALGELFF. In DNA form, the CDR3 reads TGTGCCAGCAGTGAAGCGCTGTCAGCTCTGGGGGAGCTGTTTTTT.

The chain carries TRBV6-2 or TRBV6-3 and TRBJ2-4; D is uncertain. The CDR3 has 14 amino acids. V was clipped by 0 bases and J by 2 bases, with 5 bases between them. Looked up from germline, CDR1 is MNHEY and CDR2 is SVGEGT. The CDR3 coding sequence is TGTGCCAGCAGTTACTCGGGGTCCAAAAACATTCAGTACTTC. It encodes CASSYSGSKNIQYF.

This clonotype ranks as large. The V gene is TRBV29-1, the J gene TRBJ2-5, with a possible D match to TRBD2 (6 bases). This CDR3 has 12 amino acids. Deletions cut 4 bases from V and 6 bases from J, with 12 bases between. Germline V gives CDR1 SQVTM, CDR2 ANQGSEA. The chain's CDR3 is CSVVSGGKTQYF. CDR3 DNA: TGCAGCGTTGTATCCGGGGGTAAGACCCAGTACTTC.

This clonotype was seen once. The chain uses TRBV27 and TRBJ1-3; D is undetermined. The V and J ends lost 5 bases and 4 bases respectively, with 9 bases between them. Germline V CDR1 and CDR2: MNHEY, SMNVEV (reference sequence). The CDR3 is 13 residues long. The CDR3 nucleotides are TGTGCCAGCAGTGTCAATAGGGGAAACACCATATATTTT. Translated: CASSVNRGNTIYF.

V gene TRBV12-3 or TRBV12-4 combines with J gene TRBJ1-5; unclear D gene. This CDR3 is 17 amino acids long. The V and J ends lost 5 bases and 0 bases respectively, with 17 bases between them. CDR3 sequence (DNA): TGTGCCAGCAGTCCCCCCAACCGCGTGCGTAGCAATCAGCCCCAGCATTTT. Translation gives CASSPPNRVRSNQPQHF.

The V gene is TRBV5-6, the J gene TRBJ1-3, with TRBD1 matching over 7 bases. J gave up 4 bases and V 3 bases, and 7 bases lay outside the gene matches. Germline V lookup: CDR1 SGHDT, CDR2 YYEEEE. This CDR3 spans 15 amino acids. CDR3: CASSWAGGPGNTIYF. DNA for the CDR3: TGTGCCAGCAGCTGGGCAGGGGGTCCAGGAAACACCATATATTTT.

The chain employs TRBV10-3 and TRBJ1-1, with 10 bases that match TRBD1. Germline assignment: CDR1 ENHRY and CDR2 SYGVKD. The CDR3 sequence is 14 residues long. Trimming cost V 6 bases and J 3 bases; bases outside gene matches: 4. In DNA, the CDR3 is TGTGCCATCAGGACAGGGGGCGGGGACACTGAAGCTTTCTTT. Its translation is CAIRTGGGDTEAFF.

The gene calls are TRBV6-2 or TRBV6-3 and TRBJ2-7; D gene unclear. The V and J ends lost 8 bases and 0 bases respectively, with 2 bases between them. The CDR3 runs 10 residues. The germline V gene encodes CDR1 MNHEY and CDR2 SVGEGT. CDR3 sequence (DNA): TGTGCCAGCGGCTCCTACGAGCAGTACTTC. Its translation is CASGSYEQYF.

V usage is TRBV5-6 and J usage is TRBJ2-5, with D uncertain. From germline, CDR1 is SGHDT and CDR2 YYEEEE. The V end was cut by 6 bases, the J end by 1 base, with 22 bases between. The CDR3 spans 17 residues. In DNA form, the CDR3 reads TGTGCCAGCACCCTACGTTCGTCCCGCCCCTCCCAAGAGACCCAGTACTTC. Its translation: CASTLRSSRPSQETQYF.